This TCR delta chain appears in the sequencing data of a study of γδ T cells in repeated Plasmodium falciparum infection. This clone has more than one count but fewer than ten. A read error is the likely source, as a far larger clone sits one nucleotide away. The sample has other DNA sequences that encode this CDR3 too. TCRdb ran CATT on the multiplex PCR reads. The repertoire holds tens of thousands of delta-chain clones, roughly 1.5% seen once, with 7.5% to 10% in the top ten. The TCR sequence derives from a pool of human donors (malaria-infected and uninfected, not separated). Sequenced: gamma-delta T cells from blood.

Written as DNA, the CDR3 is TGTGCTCTTGAGCAGTCGGGGCCCCCGGCCGTCCTTCAAACCGATAAACTCATCTTT. It yields the protein CALEQSGPPAVLQTDKLIF. The V and J genes are TRDV1 and TRDJ1, with D perhaps TRDD2 (5 bases). Since TCRdb gives no J gene, matching the DNA to germline was used here to assign it. V lost 7 bases and J lost 2, with 29 bases in between. Germline V gene sequence: CDR1 TSWWSYY, CDR2 QGS. The CDR3 runs 19 residues.